The rows below give T cell receptor beta chains drawn from one sample of a study of Graves' ophthalmopathy and Graves' hyperthyroidism. TCRdb re-derived calls from the multiplex PCR reads in MiXCR, one entry per CDR3 protein. The sample lists just over 600,000 distinct CDR3 sequences; approximately 21% were seen once. Sample: peripheral blood. These receptors all stem from a woman aged 18-30 years with stable Graves' hyperthyroidism. Some clones in this sample may be carry-over from other donors' samples. The CDR3 runs from the conserved cysteine through the conserved F or W. The D gene is left open where the match is weak. Size values are once, few and many counts, or a class for expanded clones, and some rows have none.

.	TRBJ2-7	TRBV12-3/TRBV12-4	TRBD1	TGTGCCAGCAGTTTTTCCCCCGGGACAGGGACCTACGAGCAGTACTTC	CASSFSPGTGTYEQYF
many	TRBJ1-2	TRBV4-2	TRBD1	TGTGCCAGCAGCCAGGGAAGGGACAGAGAGTACACCTTC	CASSQGRDREYTF
many	TRBJ1-6	TRBV12-3/TRBV12-4	.	TGTGCCAGCAGCGCCCGACACGACTATAATTCACCCCTCCACTTT	CASSARHDYNSPLHF
many	TRBJ1-1	TRBV20-1	TRBD1	TGCAGTGCTAGGGGAACAGGGGCGGGGAACACTGAAGCTTTCTTT	CSARGTGAGNTEAFF
.	TRBJ2-7	TRBV28	TRBD2	TGTGCCAGCAGGACGGGACTAGCGGGCCAATACGAGCAGTACTTC	CASRTGLAGQYEQYF
many	TRBJ2-2	TRBV28	.	TGTGCCAGCACCCCGACAGGGACTAACACCGGGGAGCTGTTTTTT	CASTPTGTNTGELFF
few	TRBJ1-2	TRBV12-3/TRBV12-4	.	TGTGCCAGCAGTTTAGTGGCAATTTCTAACTATGGCTACACCTTC	CASSLVAISNYGYTF
many	TRBJ2-4	TRBV7-8	TRBD1	TGTGCCAGCAGCCCGAGGGGGCCCAAAAACATTCAGTACTTC	CASSPRGPKNIQYF
.	TRBJ2-2	TRBV12-5	TRBD1	TGTGCTAGTGGTGCCCTAACAGGGGGGTCCGGCGGGGAGCTGTTTTTT	CASGALTGGSGGELFF
.	TRBJ1-1	TRBV28	.	TGTGCCAGCAGGTTACACAGGGTAGATGGAGAAACTGAAGCTTTCTTT	CASRLHRVDGETEAFF
few	TRBJ2-5	TRBV12-3/TRBV12-4	.	TGTGCCAGCAGTCCCCTGCTAAGCAGCCAACAAGAGACCCAGTACTTC	CASSPLLSSQQETQYF
.	TRBJ2-7	TRBV6-1	TRBD2	TGTGCCAGCAGTCAAACTAGCGGGTACGGCTACGAGCAGTACTTC	CASSQTSGYGYEQYF
many	TRBJ1-2	TRBV28	.	TGTGCCAGTTTGGGGACATACTATGGCTACACCTTC	CASLGTYYGYTF
many	TRBJ2-7	TRBV12-3/TRBV12-4	.	TGTGCCAGCAGTTTTATCCGGGGCTACGAGCAGTACTTC	CASSFIRGYEQYF
.	TRBJ2-7	TRBV6-5	TRBD2	TGTGCCAGCAGGTCTCGAGCGGGGGGACAACACCAGTACTTC	CASRSRAGGQHQYF
few	TRBJ2-7	TRBV10-3	TRBD2	TGTGCCACTACTTCCGGGACTAGCGTTTCCTACGAGCAGTACTTC	CATTSGTSVSYEQYF
many	TRBJ1-2	TRBV3-1	.	TGTGCCAGCAGCCAAGGGTCCGGGACACGGAACTATGGCTACACCTTC	CASSQGSGTRNYGYTF
few	TRBJ1-3	TRBV5-1	TRBD1	TGCGCCAGCAGCAAAGACAGGGGGCCTGGAAACACCATATATTTT	CASSKDRGPGNTIYF
many	TRBJ2-7	TRBV6-1	TRBD1	TGTGCCAGCAGTGAGCCCGGACAGGGCTCCTACGAGCAGTACTTC	CASSEPGQGSYEQYF
many	TRBJ1-1	TRBV2	.	TGTGCCAGCAGGACCAGTGGTCTGGTCACTGAAGCTTTCTTT	CASRTSGLVTEAFF
many	TRBJ2-3	TRBV14	.	TGTGCCAGCAGCCCTCGGGGGAGCACAGATACGCAGTATTTT	CASSPRGSTDTQYF
.	TRBJ2-5	TRBV11-2	TRBD2	TGTGCCAGCAGCTTAAACGGACTAGCTCAAGAGACCCAGTACTTC	CASSLNGLAQETQYF
many	TRBJ1-5	TRBV19	TRBD1	TGTGCCAGCAGGGGACAGACCAGCAATCAGCCCCAGCATTTT	CASRGQTSNQPQHF
many	TRBJ2-2	TRBV28	.	TGTGCCAGCAGTAAGGACAGTCCCACCGGGGAGCTGTTTTTT	CASSKDSPTGELFF
many	TRBJ1-3	TRBV28	TRBD1	TGTGCCAGCATTCCGACAGGGGGCTCTGGAAACACCATATATTTT	CASIPTGGSGNTIYF
few	TRBJ2-7	TRBV11-1	.	TGTGCCAGCAGCTTACGCGCGGAACGGTCCTACGAGCAGTACTTC	CASSLRAERSYEQYF
once	TRBJ2-5	TRBV4-2	TRBD1	TGTGCCAGCAGCCACGAGGGACAGGGTTTGGTGACCCAGTACTTC	CASSHEGQGLVTQYF
many	TRBJ1-6	TRBV2	.	TGTGCCAGCGGGGGGGGCAGCTTCAATTCACCCCTCCACTTT	CASGGGSFNSPLHF
many	TRBJ1-6	TRBV9	.	TGTGCCAGCAGCGTAGGAGGGGCAAATAATTCACCCCTCCACTTT	CASSVGGANNSPLHF
.	TRBJ1-5	TRBV12-3/TRBV12-4	TRBD1	TGTGCCAGCAGTCCCGGAGACAGGGTCAATCAGCCCCAGCATTTT	CASSPGDRVNQPQHF
many	TRBJ1-2	TRBV12-3/TRBV12-4	.	TGTGCCAGCAAAGTAGCAAGGGAGGGGATCTATGGCTACACCTTC	CASKVAREGIYGYTF
many	TRBJ1-6	TRBV30	.	TGTGCTTCTGGAGGAGACTATAATTCACCCCTCCACTTT	CASGGDYNSPLHF
many	TRBJ2-5	TRBV20-1	.	TGCAGTGCTAGTGGCCCGCGGGAGACCCAGTACTTC	CSASGPRETQYF
few	TRBJ1-6	TRBV4-2	.	TGTGCCAGCAGCCCGCCGGGTCCTAAGAATTCACCCCTCCACTTT	CASSPPGPKNSPLHF
few	TRBJ1-5	TRBV6-2/TRBV6-3	.	TGTGCCAGCGGACACCTAAGCAATCAGCCCCAGCATTTT	CASGHLSNQPQHF
.	TRBJ1-2	TRBV6-5	.	TGTGCCAGCAGTTACAACGGCAGGGGCTTCGATGGCTACACCTTC	CASSYNGRGFDGYTF
few	TRBJ2-7	TRBV13	.	TGTGCCAGCAGCTTACCATCAGGGGAGCACGAGCAGTACTTC	CASSLPSGEHEQYF
many	TRBJ2-7	TRBV20-1	.	TGCAGTGCTTCCCACACGGATGAGCAGTACTTC	CSASHTDEQYF
many	TRBJ2-7	TRBV9	.	TGTGCCAGCAGCGTAGCGCAGGGCCCCTACGAGCAGTACTTC	CASSVAQGPYEQYF
many	TRBJ2-5	TRBV12-3/TRBV12-4	.	TGTGCCAGCAGTCGGTGGGCAGAGACCCAGTACTTC	CASSRWAETQYF
few	TRBJ1-1	TRBV4-3	.	TGCGCCAGCAGCCAACAACCGCGAGAACAGAACACTGAAGCTTTCTTT	CASSQQPREQNTEAFF
few	TRBJ1-1	TRBV6-1	.	TGTGCCAGCAGTGAAAAGGTCAGTGGGGCCACTGAAGCTTTCTTT	CASSEKVSGATEAFF
many	TRBJ2-7	TRBV11-2	TRBD2	TGTGCCAGCAGCTTAGATCCGAGCGGGAGGGCCTTCCAGTACTTC	CASSLDPSGRAFQYF
.	TRBJ2-5	TRBV28	.	TGTGCCAGCAGTTTAAATCTCGTCCAGGGCCAAGAGACCCAGTACTTC	CASSLNLVQGQETQYF
.	TRBJ2-5	TRBV20-1	TRBD1	TGCAGTGCTAGAGATGTCGGACAGGGCAGGCGCGAGACCCAGTACTTC	CSARDVGQGRRETQYF
many	TRBJ2-7	TRBV6-1	TRBD2	TGTGCCAGCAGTGAAGCGCTTCTCCCGGGGGGCTACGAGCAGTACTTC	CASSEALLPGGYEQYF
many	TRBJ2-7	TRBV10-3	.	TGTGCCACGCGGGAAACCGGCTACGAGCAGTACTTC	CATRETGYEQYF
once	TRBJ1-5	TRBV4-1	.	TGCGCCGGCAGCCAAGCGGGGGGATCGGATCAGCCCCAGCATTTT	CAGSQAGGSDQPQHF
many	TRBJ2-7	TRBV6-1	.	TGTGCCAGCAGTGACAGTCTCTCGGGGTCCTACGAGCAGTACTTC	CASSDSLSGSYEQYF